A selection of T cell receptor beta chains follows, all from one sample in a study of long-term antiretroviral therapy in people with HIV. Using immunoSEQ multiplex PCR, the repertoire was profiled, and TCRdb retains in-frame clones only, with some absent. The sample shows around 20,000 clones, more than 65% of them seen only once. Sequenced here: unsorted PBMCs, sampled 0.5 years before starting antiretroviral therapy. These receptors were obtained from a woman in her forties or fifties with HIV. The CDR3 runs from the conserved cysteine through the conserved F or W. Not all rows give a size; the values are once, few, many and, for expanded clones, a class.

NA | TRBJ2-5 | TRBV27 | CASSSPNSRRETQYF
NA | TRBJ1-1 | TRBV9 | CASSAAGQLNTEAFF
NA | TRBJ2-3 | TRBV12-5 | CASGLRLAGPDTQYF
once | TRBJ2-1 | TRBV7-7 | CASSPDRGLHEQFF
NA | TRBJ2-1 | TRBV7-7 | CASSLGDNEQFF
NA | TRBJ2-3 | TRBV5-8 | CASSSPTSGGSIDTQYF
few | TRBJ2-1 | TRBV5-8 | CASSLVMGGQSYNEQFF
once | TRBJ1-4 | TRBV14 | CASSQKQGANEKLFF
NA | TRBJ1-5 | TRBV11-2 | CASSLDKGAGGLLQPQHF
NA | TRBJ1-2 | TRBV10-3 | CAISTDPNYGYTF
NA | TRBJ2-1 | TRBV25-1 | CASSEGQVPRQFF
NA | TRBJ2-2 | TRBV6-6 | CASRTGLLGELFF
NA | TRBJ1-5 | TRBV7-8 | CASSQADRSNQPQHF
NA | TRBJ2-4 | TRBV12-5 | CASALGAGGLKNIQYF
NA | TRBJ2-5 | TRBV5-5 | CASSLGGGVQETQYF
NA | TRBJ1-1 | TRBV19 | CASRVENTEAFF
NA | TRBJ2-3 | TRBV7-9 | CASGGAGDTQYF
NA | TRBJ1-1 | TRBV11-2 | CASSLVKTEAFF
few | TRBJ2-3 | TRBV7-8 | CASSLMQRGTDTQYF
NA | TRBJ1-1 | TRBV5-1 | CASSPWTGYNTEAFF
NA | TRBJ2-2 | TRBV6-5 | CASRRGNGGELFF
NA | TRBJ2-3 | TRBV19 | CASSIEEVPTDTQYF
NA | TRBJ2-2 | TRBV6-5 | CASSTSDYTGELFF
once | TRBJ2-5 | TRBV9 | CASSPSGVGAETQYF
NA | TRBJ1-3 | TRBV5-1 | CASSRDGTLGNTIYF
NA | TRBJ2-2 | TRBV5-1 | CASSFSSSGPTVGELFF
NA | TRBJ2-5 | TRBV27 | CASSPGQLRETQYF
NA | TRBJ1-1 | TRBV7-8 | CASSLVPGQPVYEAFF
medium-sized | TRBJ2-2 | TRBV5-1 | CASSLAPGGADTGELFF